This T cell receptor beta chain is from a study of cytomegalovirus exposure and HLA in healthy donors. Study results and limitations: The study found most TCR sequences rare, yet found some public TCRs in many donors. It was only CMV serostatus that was available as immune exposure information. In a later analysis, parvovirus B19, influenza, CMV and Epstein-Barr virus appeared linked to several top co-occurrence clusters. Specificity of a few CMV-associated chains for CMV antigens was verified in vitro.

This CDR3 is 15 amino acids long. The trim removed 8 bases at V and 4 bases at J, leaving 10 bases unmatched. Germline CDR1 SNHLY, CDR2 FYNNEI. On this clone: Its antigen is unknown.

PCR involved 60 Vbeta and 13 Jbeta primers. Profiling relied on immunoSEQ multiplex PCR, and the TCRdb table lists in-frame clones only, not all of them. The sample records over 150,000 clones, over 75% being singletons. The origin of this receptor is a woman between 18 and 29 years old in good health and CMV-seronegative. V gene TRBV2 combines with J gene TRBJ1-2, with 10 bases that match TRBD1. Sequencing used PBMCs. The CDR3 sequence: CASRDRGDSSYGYTF. The CDR3 DNA reads as TGTGCCAGCCGGGACAGGGGAGATTCTTCCTATGGCTACACCTTC. The whole variable domain, remainder taken from reference TRBV2 and TRBJ1-2, is EPEVTQTPSHQVTQMGQEVILRCVPISNHLYFYWYRQILGQKVEFLVSFYNNEISEKSEIFDDQFSVERPDGSNFTLKIRSTKLEDSAMYFCASRDRGDSSYGYTFGSGTRLTVV.